The 20 T cell receptor beta chains below come from one sample, sequenced in a study of T-cell reconstitution after alpha-beta-depleted transplantation in children. During its preparation, the TCRbeta library received unique molecular identifiers. TCRdb re-called the PCR reads with MiXCR, one entry per CDR3 protein. The sample shows about 110,000 distinct CDR3 sequences, 9% to 12% of them seen only once. The sample here was PBMCs, taken before TCRalphabeta/CD19-depleted stem cell transplant. The origin of the receptors is a boy aged 2 to 9 with acute lymphoblastic leukemia, due to receive a stem cell transplant.

J is TRBJ2-7 and V is TRBV18; no clear D. V was trimmed by 2 bases and J by 6 bases, leaving 8 bases between them. The CDR3 extends over 12 amino acids. Germline V gene data show CDR1 as KGHSH and CDR2 as LQKENI. The CDR3 spells CASSPGPPEQYF. In DNA form, the CDR3 reads TGTGCCAGCTCACCAGGGCCCCCCGAGCAGTACTTC.

V usage is TRBV18 and J usage is TRBJ1-1, with a tentative D call TRBD1 (6 bases). Trimming removed 5 bases from V and 4 bases from J, with 11 bases in between. From germline, CDR1 is KGHSH and CDR2 LQKENI. The CDR3 runs 13 residues. CDR3 nucleotide sequence: TGTGCCAGCTCATTGGGGGCTTCCACTGAAGCTTTCTTT. This encodes CASSLGASTEAFF.

This clonotype is judged hyperexpanded. J is TRBJ2-1 and V is TRBV14, with TRBD2 matching 7 bases. CDR3 length: 17 residues. The germline gives CDR1 SGHDN, CDR2 FVKESK. J was trimmed by 6 bases and V by 1 base; bases with no gene match: 12. In nucleotides, the CDR3 is TGTGCCAGCAGCCAAGTGCGCGCGACTAGCAGAATCAATGAGCAGTTCTTC. The encoded protein is CASSQVRATSRINEQFF.

This clonotype was seen more than once but under ten times. The gene calls are TRBV10-1 and TRBJ2-1; the match to TRBD1 covers 9 bases. Germline V gives CDR1 WNHNN, CDR2 SYGVQD (reference sequence). The CDR3 is 16 residues long. V dropped 4 bases and J dropped 2; count of bases not matched to a gene: 6. CDR3 loop: CASSASGQGPYNEQFF. CDR3 bases: TGCGCCAGCAGTGCATCCGGACAGGGGCCCTACAATGAGCAGTTCTTC.

V and J are TRBV12-3 or TRBV12-4 and TRBJ1-5, with TRBD1 matching 7 bases. This CDR3 region has 14 residues. The V gene end was trimmed by 6 bases and the J gene end by 8 bases; junction bases not matched to a gene: 10. In nucleotides, the CDR3 is TGTGCCAGCAGCCAGGGGGGGAGATTCGAGCCCCAGCATTTT. It encodes CASSQGGRFEPQHF.

The V call is TRBV27, the J call TRBJ1-5, with D hard to call. The CDR3 spans 13 residues. The V end lost 9 bases, the J end lost 1 base, and 10 bases lay between the germline ends. In germline, CDR1 is MNHEY, CDR2 SMNVEV (reference sequence). CDR3 loop: CASSDGSNQPQHF. In nucleotides, the CDR3 is TGTGCCAGTTCCGACGGGAGCAATCAGCCCCAGCATTTT.

V gene TRBV6-4 combines with J gene TRBJ2-1, with 9 bases identical to TRBD2. Germline values: CDR1 MRHNA, CDR2 SNTAGT. The CDR3 has 19 amino acids. V was pared by 5 bases and J by 3 bases, with 17 bases of the junction left unmatched. The DNA for the CDR3 is TGTGCCAGCAGTACTTCCAGCGGGGCCGGCGGGAGGGTCTACAATGAGCAGTTCTTC. Translation gives CASSTSSGAGGRVYNEQFF.

There are many counts of this clonotype. J is TRBJ2-3 and V is TRBV20-1, with TRBD1 matching over 10 bases. This CDR3 spans 16 amino acids. From germline, CDR1 is DFQATT and CDR2 SNEGSKA (reference sequence). The V segment lost 6 bases and the J segment 0 bases; nucleotides outside the gene matches: 9. DNA for the CDR3: TGCAGTGCCATTAAATGGGACAGGGGAAGCACAGATACGCAGTATTTT. Translation: CSAIKWDRGSTDTQYF.

The chain employs TRBV12-3 or TRBV12-4 and TRBJ2-7; a weak D match, TRBD1 (6 bases). The CDR3 runs to 15 residues. The V end lost 3 bases, the J end lost 3 bases, and 15 bases lay between the germline ends. The CDR3 loop reads CASSFQTGKHYEQYF. As DNA, the CDR3 is TGTGCCAGCAGTTTTCAGACAGGCAAACACTACGAGCAGTACTTC.

This clonotype was detected many times. The V gene is TRBV7-8, the J gene TRBJ2-2, with D maybe TRBD1 (5 bases). V dropped 1 base and J dropped 1 base, with 10 bases sitting between them. The CDR3 is made up of 16 amino acids. Germline V gene sequence: CDR1 SGHVS, CDR2 FQNEAQ. The CDR3 loop reads CASSLEPGLNTGELFF. CDR3 coding DNA: TGTGCCAGCAGCTTAGAACCAGGGTTGAACACCGGGGAGCTGTTTTTT. The full variable domain, rest sourced from reference TRBV7-8 and TRBJ2-2, is GAGVSQSPRYKVAKRGQDVALRCDPISGHVSLFWYQQALGQGPEFLTYFQNEAQLDKSGLPSDRFFAERPEGSVSTLKIQRTQQEDSAVYLCASSLEPGLNTGELFFGEGSRLTVL.

V is TRBV7-9 and J is TRBJ2-3; no definite D call. This CDR3 has 15 residues. Trimming left V 5 bases short and J 3 bases short, with 15 bases between. Germline loops: CDR1 SEHNR, CDR2 FQNEAQ (reference sequence). The CDR3 region has the DNA TGTGCCAGCAGCCTCGACGGGCGGACGACAGATACGCAGTATTTT. Protein sequence: CASSLDGRTTDTQYF.

This clonotype has at least ten counts. The chain links TRBV7-6 to TRBJ2-3; the D call may be TRBD1 or TRBD2 (5 bases each). The V gene lost 3 bases and the J gene lost 0 bases, with 13 bases spanning the gap. The CDR3 has 16 residues. Germline CDR1 and CDR2: SGHVS and FNYEAQ. In DNA form, the CDR3 reads TGTGCCAGCAGCTTGCGCCAGGGAGCAAGCACAGATACGCAGTATTTT. Its translation: CASSLRQGASTDTQYF.

This clonotype has a handful of counts. V is TRBV12-3 or TRBV12-4 and J is TRBJ2-1; the match to TRBD2 covers 11 bases. The CDR3 spans 18 residues. The V segment lost 5 bases and the J segment 3 bases; nucleotides outside the gene matches: 12. The CDR3 coding sequence is TGTGCCAGCAGTACCTTCGGGCTAGCGGGAGGAGGCTACAATGAGCAGTTCTTC. As protein: CASSTFGLAGGGYNEQFF.

The chain is built from TRBV5-1 and TRBJ2-7; possible D gene TRBD2, 6 bases. From germline, CDR1 is SGHRS and CDR2 YFSETQ. Trimming removed 3 bases at V and 0 bases at J, with 19 bases between. This CDR3 is 17 amino acids long. In DNA, the CDR3 is TGCGCCAGCAGCTCGAACACCGGGACGGGAGTCTCCTACGAGCAGTACTTC. Translated: CASSSNTGTGVSYEQYF. The full variable domain, in which reference TRBV5-1 and TRBJ2-7 provide the parts outside the CDR3, is KAGVTQTPRYLIKTRGQQVTLSCSPISGHRSVSWYQQTPGQGLQFLFEYFSETQRNKGNFPGRFSGRQFSNSRSEMNVSTLELGDSALYLCASSSNTGTGVSYEQYFGPGTRLTVT.

The chain recombines TRBV29-1 with TRBJ2-1; 10 bases map to TRBD1. This CDR3 contains 12 residues. V gave up 6 bases and J gave up 6 bases; unmatched junction bases: 2. In germline, CDR1 is SQVTM, CDR2 ANQGSEA. The CDR3 coding sequence is TGCAGCGTCCGGACAGGGGGCAATGAGCAGTTCTTC. This codes for CSVRTGGNEQFF.

This clonotype appeared a few times. This chain connects TRBV5-1 to TRBJ2-3, with 16 bases aligning to TRBD2. The CDR3 has 19 residues. The J segment lost 3 bases and the V segment lost 4 bases, leaving 11 bases of the junction unmatched. CDR1 is SGHRS and CDR2 is YFSETQ in the germline V gene. CDR3 sequence reads: CASSTGTSGRASRTDTQYF. The CDR3 nucleotides are TGCGCCAGCAGCACCGGGACTAGCGGGAGGGCCAGTAGGACAGATACGCAGTATTTT.

This clonotype was seen ten or more times. The chain is built from TRBV7-3 and TRBJ2-7; tentatively, D is TRBD1 (6 bases). The CDR3 totals 13 residues. Trimming removed 1 base at V and 6 bases at J, with 10 bases between. CDR1 SGHTA and CDR2 FQGTGA come from the germline V gene. CDR3 loop: CASSLSAGAEQYF. The CDR3, as DNA: TGTGCCAGCAGCTTAAGTGCAGGGGCCGAGCAGTACTTC.

This chain links TRBV29-1 with TRBJ2-2; D may be TRBD1 or TRBD2 (6 bases each). CDR1 SQVTM and CDR2 ANQGSEA come from the germline V gene. Trimming removed 6 bases from V and 3 bases from J, with 17 bases in between. CDR3 size: 15 residues. DNA for the CDR3: TGCAGCGTAGGACAGAGGACTACTTACACCGGGGAGCTGTTTTTT. Translation gives CSVGQRTTYTGELFF.

V is TRBV7-9 and J is TRBJ1-1, with D maybe TRBD1 (5 bases). V lost 0 bases to trimming and J lost 4 bases, with 9 bases between them. The CDR3 loop spans 14 amino acids. Germline-derived CDR1 and CDR2 are SEHNR and FQNEAQ (reference sequence). The CDR3 DNA reads as TGTGCCAGCAGCTTAGCGCTCGGGGGCACTGAAGCTTTCTTT. This encodes CASSLALGGTEAFF. The variable domain in full, with the rest retrieved from reference TRBV7-9 and TRBJ1-1, is DTGVSQNPRHKITKRGQNVTFRCDPISEHNRLYWYRQTLGQGPEFLTYFQNEAQLEKSRLLSDRFSAERPKGSFSTLEIQRTEQGDSAMYLCASSLALGGTEAFFGQGTRLTVV.

Only a few counts were recorded for this clonotype. This chain uses TRBV5-1 with TRBJ2-5, with D uncertain. This CDR3 is built from 14 residues. The V end was cut by 0 bases, the J end by 5 bases, with 11 bases between. Germline CDR1 reads SGHRS; CDR2 reads YFSETQ. The CDR3 loop is CASSLVGSTETQYF. CDR3 in DNA: TGCGCCAGCAGCTTGGTCGGCAGTACGGAGACCCAGTACTTC.